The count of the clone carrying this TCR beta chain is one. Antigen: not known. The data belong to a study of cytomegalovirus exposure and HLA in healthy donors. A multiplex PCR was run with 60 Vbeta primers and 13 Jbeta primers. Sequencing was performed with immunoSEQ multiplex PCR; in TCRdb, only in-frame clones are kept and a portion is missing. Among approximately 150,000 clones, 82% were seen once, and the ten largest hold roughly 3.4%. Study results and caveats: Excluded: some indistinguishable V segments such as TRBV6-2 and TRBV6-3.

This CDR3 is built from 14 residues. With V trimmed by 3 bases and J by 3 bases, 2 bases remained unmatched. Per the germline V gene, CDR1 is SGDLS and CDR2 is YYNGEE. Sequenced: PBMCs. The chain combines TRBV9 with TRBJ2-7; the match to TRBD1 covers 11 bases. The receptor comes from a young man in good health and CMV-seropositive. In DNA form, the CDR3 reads TGTGCCAGCAGCGAGGGACAGGGGGTCTACGAGCAGTACTTC. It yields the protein CASSEGQGVYEQYF.